The 5 T cell receptor beta chains in this list originate from one sample, sequenced in a study of T cell repertoires in cytomegalovirus infection. TCRdb redid the calling of the reads with MiXCR, one entry per CDR3 protein. Of approximately 310,000 distinct CDR3 sequences in the sample, 20% to 30% were seen once. These receptors lack a known antigen. Source: cultured PBMCs, taken from culture after CMV antigen stimulation. These receptors all stem from a human donor in good health (CMV status not recorded). Some clones in this sample may be carry-over from other donors' samples.

The rearrangement uses TRBV29-1 and TRBJ2-7; D unclear. Looked up from germline, CDR1 is SQVTM and CDR2 is ANQGSEA. Trimming took off 0 bases at V and 3 bases at J, with 15 bases between the two ends. The CDR3 has 15 amino acids. The DNA of the CDR3 is TGCAGCGTTGAAGATAAAACACTGGGTCACTACGAGCAGTACTTC. Translating it yields CSVEDKTLGHYEQYF.

This chain joins TRBV12-3 or TRBV12-4 and TRBJ2-1; 7 bases line up with TRBD2. V lost 7 bases to trimming and J lost 4 bases; unmatched junction nucleotides: 4. This CDR3 comprises 13 residues. Here the CDR3 reads CASNQRGYNEQFF. The CDR3 nucleotides are TGTGCCAGCAATCAGCGGGGTTACAATGAGCAGTTCTTC.

This clonotype was picked up many times. The rearrangement links TRBV7-2 to TRBJ2-5; 12 bases fit TRBD2. The CDR3 runs 15 residues. Germline lookup yields CDR1 SGHTA and CDR2 FQGNSA. Trimming cost V 5 bases and J 3 bases; bases outside gene matches: 4. The CDR3 region is CASSPRLAGEETQYF. As DNA, the CDR3 is TGTGCCAGCAGCCCCAGACTAGCGGGAGAAGAGACCCAGTACTTC.

This clonotype was observed a handful of times. This sequence joins TRBV28 and TRBJ1-1; 8 bases are a match to TRBD1. The V gene's germline CDR1 is MDHEN and CDR2 SYDVKM. The ends lost 6 bases at V and 0 bases at J; junction bases unmatched: 3. The CDR3 contains 14 residues. DNA of the CDR3: TGTGCCAGCAGGAGGGGACAGGTGAACACTGAAGCTTTCTTT. This translates into CASRRGQVNTEAFF.

The table lists this clonotype with many counts. CDR3 nucleotides: TGTGCCAGCAGCTTAGTTCTAGCGGAAAGCTCCTACAATGAGCAGTTCTTC. Its protein is CASSLVLAESSYNEQFF. The J gene is TRBJ2-1, the V gene TRBV7-9, with 7 bases aligning to TRBD2. CDR1 is SEHNR, CDR2 FQNEAQ, per germline (reference sequence). This CDR3 spans 17 amino acids. Trimming at V came to 1 base and at J to 0 bases, leaving 6 bases not matched to a gene.